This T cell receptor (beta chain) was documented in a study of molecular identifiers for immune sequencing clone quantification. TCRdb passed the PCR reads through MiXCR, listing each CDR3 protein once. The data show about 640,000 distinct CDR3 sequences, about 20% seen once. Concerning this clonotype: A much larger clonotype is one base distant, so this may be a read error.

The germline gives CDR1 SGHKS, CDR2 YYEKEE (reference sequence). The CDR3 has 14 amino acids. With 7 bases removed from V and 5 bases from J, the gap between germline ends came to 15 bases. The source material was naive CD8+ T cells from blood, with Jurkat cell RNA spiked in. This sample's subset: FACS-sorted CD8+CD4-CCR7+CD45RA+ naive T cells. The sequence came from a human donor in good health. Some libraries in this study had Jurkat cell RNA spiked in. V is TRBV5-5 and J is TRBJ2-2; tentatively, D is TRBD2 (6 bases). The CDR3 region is CASGWGVLTGELFF. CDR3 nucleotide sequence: TGTGCCAGCGGCTGGGGGGTTCTAACCGGGGAGCTGTTTTTT.